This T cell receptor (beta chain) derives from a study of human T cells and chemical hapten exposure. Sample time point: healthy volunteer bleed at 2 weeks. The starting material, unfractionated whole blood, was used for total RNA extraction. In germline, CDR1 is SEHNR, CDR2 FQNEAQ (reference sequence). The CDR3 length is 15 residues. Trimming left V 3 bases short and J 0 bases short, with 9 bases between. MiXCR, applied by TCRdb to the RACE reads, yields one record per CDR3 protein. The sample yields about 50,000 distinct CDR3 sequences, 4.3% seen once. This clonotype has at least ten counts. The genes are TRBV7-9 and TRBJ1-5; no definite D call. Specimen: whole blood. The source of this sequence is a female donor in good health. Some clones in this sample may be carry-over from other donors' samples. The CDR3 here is CASSLDGLSNQPQHF. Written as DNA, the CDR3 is TGTGCCAGCAGCTTGGATGGGCTTAGCAATCAGCCCCAGCATTTT.